A selection of T cell receptor beta chains follows, all from one sample in a study of shared clonotypes between healthy human individuals. TCRdb's table, derived via immunoSEQ multiplex PCR, lists solely in-frame clones and lacks some. Of 150,000 to 200,000 clones in the sample, approximately 70% are singletons; the top ten hold 10%. What was sequenced was memory CD4+ T cells sorted from blood. The origin of the receptors is a man aged 25-40 years in good health. The CDR3 runs from the conserved cysteine through the conserved F or W. D genes are given only for firm matches. Some rows mark clone size as missing; the rest say once, few, many or name a class of expanded clone.

cdr3_aa	cdr3_nt	v_call	d_call	clone_size	j_call
CASRSNRGVGYGYTF	TGTGCCAGCAGATCCAACAGGGGGGTGGGCTATGGCTACACCTTC	TRBV11-2	TRBD1	.	TRBJ1-2
CASSELMDRGETQYF	TGTGCCAGCAGTGAACTAATGGACAGGGGGGAGACCCAGTACTTC	TRBV6-1	TRBD1	.	TRBJ2-5
CASSPIFQGAMVAPNTEAFF	TGTGCCAGCTCACCAATTTTTCAGGGGGCAATGGTTGCCCCTAACACTGAAGCTTTCTTT	TRBV18	TRBD1	.	TRBJ1-1
CASTSKDYTYNEQFF	TGCGCCAGCACATCCAAAGATTATACCTACAATGAGCAGTTCTTC	TRBV5-1	.	.	TRBJ2-1
CASSLAFRPSYEQYF	TGTGCCAGCAGCTTGGCTTTTCGACCCTCCTACGAGCAGTACTTC	TRBV7-2	.	.	TRBJ2-7
CASRNDVGSPYF	TGTGCCAGCAGAAACGACGTCGGTTCTCCGTACTTC	TRBV6-1	.	.	TRBJ2-7
CASSLLGQSSYNEQFF	TGCGCCAGCAGCTTGTTGGGACAGAGCTCCTACAATGAGCAGTTCTTC	TRBV5-1	TRBD1	.	TRBJ2-1
CATSRGGQYGELFF	TGTGCCACCAGCAGAGGGGGCCAGTACGGGGAGCTGTTTTTT	TRBV15	.	.	TRBJ2-2
CASSMELSRETQYF	TGTGCCAGTAGTATGGAGTTGTCCCGAGAGACCCAGTACTTC	TRBV19	.	.	TRBJ2-5
CASSQGNTGELFF	TGTGCCAGCAGCCAAGGGAACACCGGGGAGCTGTTTTTT	TRBV4-2	.	.	TRBJ2-2
CASSLKLAGGPLETDTQYF	TGTGCCAGCAGCCTCAAACTAGCGGGAGGTCCCCTAGAAACAGATACGCAGTATTTT	TRBV13	TRBD2	.	TRBJ2-3
CASSSGRVSTDTQYF	TGTGCCAGCAGCTCTGGGCGGGTTAGCACAGATACGCAGTATTTT	TRBV5-5	.	.	TRBJ2-3
CASSLDFSRSRVF	TGTGCCAGCAGCTTGGACTTCTCGCGTTCGAGGGTCTTC	TRBV7-8	.	.	TRBJ2-1
CASSLTDRVQETQYF	TGCGCCAGCAGCCTTACAGACAGGGTCCAAGAGACCCAGTACTTC	TRBV4-1	TRBD1	.	TRBJ2-5
CASSFTGVAGANVLTF	TGTGCCAGCAGCTTTACAGGGGTTGCTGGGGCCAACGTCCTGACTTTC	TRBV7-6	TRBD1	.	TRBJ2-6
CASSLSRAAGELFF	TGTGCCAGCAGTTTATCCAGGGCCGCCGGGGAGCTGTTTTTT	TRBV27	.	.	TRBJ2-2
CASTQSTIRNTEAFF	TGTGCCAGCACCCAAAGCACCATTCGTAACACTGAAGCTTTCTTT	TRBV2	.	many	TRBJ1-1
CASSKGQGTETQYF	TGCGCCAGCAGCAAGGGACAGGGGACAGAGACCCAGTACTTC	TRBV5-1	TRBD1	few	TRBJ2-5
CASSLPPSGRGEQFF	TGTGCCAGCAGTTTACCCCCTAGCGGGAGAGGTGAGCAGTTCTTC	TRBV27	TRBD2	.	TRBJ2-1
CASKASATNTEAFF	TGTGCCAGCAAGGCCAGCGCTACGAACACTGAAGCTTTCTTT	TRBV2	.	many	TRBJ1-1
CASSLGAGLPLEQYF	TGTGCCAGCAGCTTGGGGGCCGGACTCCCCCTCGAGCAGTACTTC	TRBV11-3	.	.	TRBJ2-7
CAWTNPGRRNTEAFF	TGTGCCTGGACAAACCCAGGGCGGAGGAACACTGAAGCTTTCTTT	TRBV30	.	once	TRBJ1-1
CASSRRGSGSSLYNEQFF	TGTGCCAGCAGCCGCCGGGGTAGCGGGAGTTCTTTGTACAATGAGCAGTTCTTC	TRBV27	TRBD2	.	TRBJ2-1
CASSLVGTEAFF	TGTGCCAGCAGTCTTGTTGGGACTGAAGCTTTCTTT	TRBV2	.	.	TRBJ1-1
CASSLAAYNEQFF	TGTGCCAGCAGTTTAGCAGCATACAATGAGCAGTTCTTC	TRBV27	.	.	TRBJ2-1
CASSLESSYNEQFF	TGTGCCAGCAGCTTAGAGAGCTCCTACAATGAGCAGTTCTTC	TRBV7-2	.	.	TRBJ2-1
CASSDLGLADHQFF	TGTGCCAGCAGTGATTTAGGACTAGCGGATCATCAGTTCTTC	TRBV25-1	TRBD2	.	TRBJ2-1
CASGLAGGPLDTQYF	TGTGCCAGCGGACTAGCGGGAGGGCCCTTAGATACGCAGTATTTT	TRBV28	TRBD2	.	TRBJ2-3
CATSRTGRETQYF	TGTGCCACCTCACGGACAGGGCGGGAGACCCAGTACTTC	TRBV27	TRBD1	.	TRBJ2-5
CASSQDLFYGYTF	TGTGCCAGCAGCCAAGATTTATTTTATGGCTACACCTTC	TRBV4-2	.	.	TRBJ1-2
CASSFQGIQETQYF	TGTGCCAGCAGCTTCCAGGGGATACAAGAGACCCAGTACTTC	TRBV5-5	.	.	TRBJ2-5
CASSLGDLKNYGYTF	TGTGCCAGCAGCTTAGGAGACTTAAAGAACTATGGCTACACCTTC	TRBV11-3	.	.	TRBJ1-2
CASSSLGVSGNTIYF	TGTGCCAGCAGTTCCCTAGGAGTCTCTGGAAACACCATATATTTT	TRBV27	.	.	TRBJ1-3
CASSTSRDSGNTIYF	TGTGCCAGCAGCACTAGCAGGGACTCTGGAAACACCATATATTTT	TRBV7-6	.	once	TRBJ1-3
CAMTSGLTGELFF	TGTGCCATGACTAGCGGGCTTACCGGGGAGCTGTTTTTT	TRBV10-3	TRBD2	many	TRBJ2-2
CASSLGRGLTDTQYF	TGCGCCAGCAGCTTGGGAAGGGGGCTAACAGATACGCAGTATTTT	TRBV5-1	TRBD1	.	TRBJ2-3
CASSPGLEGYNEQFF	TGTGCCAGCAGCCCGGGGCTAGAGGGTTACAATGAGCAGTTCTTC	TRBV7-8	.	.	TRBJ2-1
CASKIGGAYNQPQHF	TGTGCCAGTAAAATAGGAGGGGCCTATAATCAGCCCCAGCATTTT	TRBV19	.	.	TRBJ1-5
CASSKLGPRSYNEQFF	TGTGCCAGTAGTAAACTAGGGCCCCGCTCCTACAATGAGCAGTTCTTC	TRBV19	.	.	TRBJ2-1
CASSLGANTQYF	TGTGCCAGCAGTTTAGGGGCTAATACGCAGTATTTT	TRBV27	.	.	TRBJ2-3
CASSLEGTGNSGNTIYF	TGCGCCAGCAGCTTGGAAGGGACAGGGAACTCTGGAAACACCATATATTTT	TRBV5-1	TRBD1	.	TRBJ1-3
CASSEGEQGKYGYTF	TGTGCCAGCAGTGAAGGGGAACAGGGGAAATATGGCTACACCTTC	TRBV2	TRBD1	.	TRBJ1-2
CAIQRGAGVSYEQYF	TGTGCCATCCAGAGGGGGGCAGGGGTCTCCTACGAGCAGTACTTC	TRBV10-3	.	.	TRBJ2-7
CASSAGGGRSTDTQYF	TGTGCCAGCAGCGCCGGGGGAGGGCGGAGCACAGATACGCAGTATTTT	TRBV9	TRBD2	few	TRBJ2-3
CASSLEPGASYNEQFF	TGTGCCAGCAGCTTAGAACCGGGGGCGAGTTACAATGAGCAGTTCTTC	TRBV11-3	.	.	TRBJ2-1